This TCR beta chain was sequenced during a study of blood T cell repertoires in COVID-19. In the study overall: COVID-19 samples collected from the United States, Italy and Spain covered acute and convalescent phases.

Libraries were prepared by immunoSEQ multiplex PCR; TCRdb keeps only in-frame clonotypes and omits some of them. The sample has some 140,000 clones, approximately 80% seen once. The CDR3 totals 16 residues. V dropped 5 bases and J dropped 1 base, with 14 bases sitting between them. Germline V gene sequence: CDR1 SEHNR, CDR2 FQNEAQ (reference sequence). The chain has TRBV7-9 and TRBJ2-2; tentatively, D is TRBD1 (5 bases). The sequenced sample consisted of peripheral blood. The sequence came from a woman aged 55-69 years with acute or convalescent COVID-19. CDR3 sequence reads: CASSNRIGRNTGELFF. The CDR3 coding sequence is TGTGCCAGCAGCAACAGGATCGGACGGAACACCGGGGAGCTGTTTTTT.